By sample fraction, the clone carrying this T cell receptor beta chain is large. What it binds is not known. Sorting of live CD3+CD8+TCRalphabeta+ cells by PD-1 and/or TIGIT gave four subsets. Per germline, CDR1 SGHVS and CDR2 FQNEAQ. V lost 5 bases to trimming and J lost 4 bases; unmatched junction nucleotides: 6. The CDR3 is made up of 15 amino acids. This entry comes from a study of circulating CD8 cells and anti-PD-1 response in melanoma. At the level of the study: Patients received intravenous nivolumab, 3 mg/kg, every 2 weeks. Overall study findings and caveats: Published repertoire comparisons used only baseline and M1 samples.

Each library started from about 15 ng of total RNA using the QIAseq Immune Repertoire TCR panel. A single record per CDR3 protein comes from TCRdb applying MiXCR to the reads. The sample yields just over 1,000 distinct CDR3 sequences, 5.8% seen once. The material was CD8+ T cells from PBMCs, obtained at baseline or after one month of anti-PD-1 therapy (not recorded which). The chain recombines TRBV7-8 with TRBJ2-3; 10 nucleotides align to TRBD1. The receptor comes from a human donor with melanoma. CDR3 coding DNA: TGTGCCAGCAGCCCCGGACAGGGGGAGGCAGATACGCAGTATTTT. Translation: CASSPGQGEADTQYF. The complete variable domain, with remaining parts taken from reference TRBV7-8 and TRBJ2-3, reads GAGVSQSPRYKVAKRGQDVALRCDPISGHVSLFWYQQALGQGPEFLTYFQNEAQLDKSGLPSDRFFAERPEGSVSTLKIQRTQQEDSAVYLCASSPGQGEADTQYFGPGTRLTVL.